Below are 25 T cell receptor beta chains sequenced from a single sample in a study of graft-versus-host responses after intestinal transplantation. Data came from immunoSEQ multiplex PCR; TCRdb stores just in-frame clones and leaves some out. The sample lists about 100,000 clones, roughly 87% occurring once. Which antigens these TCRs recognize remains unknown. Sample: unstimulated CD4+ T cells sorted from spleen or lymph node cells, taken before transplant. The receptors come from a human donor who was the organ donor for an intestinal transplant.

The rearrangement joins TRBV5-1 to TRBJ1-1; D is undetermined. The CDR3 contains 14 residues. Trimming left V 1 base short and J 4 bases short, with 11 bases between. Germline assignment: CDR1 SGHRS and CDR2 YFSETQ. The CDR3 DNA follows: TGCGCCAGCAGCTTGCATAATACGGGCACTGAAGCTTTCTTT. It specifies CASSLHNTGTEAFF.

This chain joins TRBV19 and TRBJ1-1; D is uncertain. The CDR3 runs to 14 residues. V lost 3 bases and J 1 base, leaving 9 bases between the germline ends. From germline, CDR1 is LNHDA and CDR2 SQIVND (reference sequence). CDR3 in DNA: TGTGCCAGTAGTATCTATGCGGGGAACACTGAAGCTTTCTTT. It specifies CASSIYAGNTEAFF.

The chain links TRBV18 to TRBJ1-1; 7 positions match TRBD1. Germline assignment: CDR1 KGHSH and CDR2 LQKENI. The CDR3 is made up of 15 amino acids. J lost 5 bases, V lost 4 bases, and 10 bases had no gene match. The chain's CDR3 is CASSQQTGLGTEAFF. CDR3 DNA: TGTGCCAGCTCACAACAGACAGGGCTCGGGACTGAAGCTTTCTTT.

The J gene is TRBJ2-1, the V gene TRBV11-1; 15 positions match TRBD2. CDR1 and CDR2 from the germline V gene are SGHAT and FQDESV (reference sequence). The CDR3 contains 15 residues. With 7 bases clipped from V and 10 bases from J, the junction kept 8 bases outside the gene matches. CDR3 in amino acids: CASIRTGTSGGEQFF. The CDR3 DNA sequence: TGTGCCAGCATCCGAACCGGGACTAGCGGGGGGGAGCAGTTCTTC.

On this clone itself: The sample carries other DNA sequences with the same CDR3. This sequence joins TRBV6-1 and TRBJ2-6; the D is unclear. The V and J ends lost 1 base and 0 bases respectively, with 4 bases between them. This CDR3 spans 15 amino acids. In germline, CDR1 is MNHNS, CDR2 SASEGT. CDR3 coding DNA: TGTGCCAGCAGTGAAGGCAGCTCTGGGGCCAACGTCCTGACTTTC. It is translated as CASSEGSSGANVLTF.

The chain links TRBV4-1 to TRBJ2-3, with TRBD2 identical over 12 bases. The CDR3 has 17 residues. CDR1 is MGHRA, CDR2 YSYEKL, per germline. With 4 bases clipped from V and 5 bases from J, the junction kept 10 bases outside the gene matches. CDR3 loop: CASSPLWTSGALDTQYF. CDR3 nucleotides: TGCGCCAGCAGCCCTCTTTGGACTAGCGGGGCCTTAGATACGCAGTATTTT.

This chain joins TRBV10-1 and TRBJ2-3; no definite D call. CDR3 length: 16 residues. Per the germline V gene, CDR1 is WNHNN and CDR2 is SYGVQD (reference sequence). Deletions cut 0 bases from V and 0 bases from J, with 10 bases between. Written as DNA, the CDR3 is TGCGCCAGCAGTGAGTCGAAGCGACCTAGCACAGATACGCAGTATTTT. Encoded protein: CASSESKRPSTDTQYF.

The rearrangement joins TRBV2 to TRBJ2-5; 7 nucleotides match TRBD1. The V segment lost 4 bases and the J segment 4 bases; nucleotides outside the gene matches: 0. Germline CDR1 reads SNHLY; CDR2 reads FYNNEI. This CDR3 is built from 12 residues. Here the CDR3 DNA reads TGTGCCAGCAGTGGACAGGGAGAGACCCAGTACTTC. Translated, it gives CASSGQGETQYF.

The V gene is TRBV5-6, the J gene TRBJ1-1; 8 bases map to TRBD1. Germline CDR1 reads SGHDT; CDR2 reads YYEEEE. This CDR3 comprises 14 residues. The V and J ends lost 2 bases and 5 bases, in that order; junction bases with no gene match: 5. The CDR3 DNA is TGTGCCAGCAGCTTCAGGGGGCTGAGGACTGAAGCTTTCTTT. This codes for CASSFRGLRTEAFF.

The CDR3 DNA is TGTGCCACTCAGGACAGTCCCTCCTACGAGCAGTACTTC. Amino acids: CATQDSPSYEQYF. The chain joins TRBV10-3 to TRBJ2-7; a weak D match, TRBD1 (6 bases). The CDR3 loop spans 13 amino acids. Germline CDR1 reads ENHRY; CDR2 reads SYGVKD. The V end lost 10 bases, the J end lost 0 bases, and 13 bases lay between the germline ends.

Concerning this clone: One end of the junction does not line up with germline, which may come from a read error. The CDR3 is CASSLASVDLSVPAIF. The CDR3 DNA follows: TGTGCCAGCAGCTTAGCGTCCGTTGATCTTAGCGTACCCGCGATCTTC. The chain uses TRBV11-1 and TRBJ2-1, with D perhaps TRBD2 (5 bases). CDR3 length: 16 residues. The germline V gene encodes CDR1 SGHAT and CDR2 FQDESV (reference sequence).

This clone has only one observation. V is TRBV11-3 and J is TRBJ2-5, with D possibly being TRBD2 (6 bases). There are 11 residues in the CDR3. The germline V gene has CDR1 SGHNT and CDR2 YENEEA. V was trimmed by 3 bases and J by 7 bases, leaving 6 bases between them. The CDR3 DNA sequence: TGTGCCAGCAGCTTGGAGGGGACCCAGTACTTC. This codes for CASSLEGTQYF. Drawing the rest from reference TRBV11-3 and TRBJ2-5, the complete variable domain is EAGVVQSPRYKIIEKKQPVAFWCNPISGHNTLYWYLQNLGQGPELLIRYENEEAVDDSQLPKDRFSAERLKGVDSTLKIQPAELGDSAVYLCASSLEGTQYFGPGTRLLVL.

The chain combines TRBV5-1 with TRBJ1-3; D remains unclear. The ends were cut back, 4 bases at V and 8 bases at J, with 16 bases in the middle. Germline lookup yields CDR1 SGHRS and CDR2 YFSETQ. This CDR3 spans 14 amino acids. The chain's CDR3 is CASSPGSQPYTIYF. The CDR3 DNA sequence: TGCGCCAGCAGCCCCGGTTCCCAGCCCTACACCATATATTTT.

This clone was recorded once. V gene TRBV19 combines with J gene TRBJ2-7, with 11 bases identical to TRBD1. There are 15 residues in the CDR3. V shed 5 bases and J 4 bases; nucleotides not matched to a gene: 7. The V gene's germline CDR1 is LNHDA and CDR2 SQIVND (reference sequence). CDR3 in DNA: TGTGCCAGTAGTTTCAACCGGGACAGGGGGTACGAGCAGTACTTC. Translation: CASSFNRDRGYEQYF.

This chain joins TRBV9 and TRBJ2-2; D may match TRBD1 or TRBD2 (7 bases each). Trimming cost V 5 bases and J 5 bases, with 16 bases left between them. CDR3 length: 15 residues. CDR1 SGDLS and CDR2 YYNGEE come from the germline V gene. The CDR3 bases are TGTGCCAGCAGAGGGGGCGGGGGAGGTACCGGGGAGCTGTTTTTT. This encodes CASRGGGGGTGELFF.

The gene calls are TRBV6-4 and TRBJ1-1; 7 positions match TRBD1. CDR3 length: 13 amino acids. Per the germline V gene, CDR1 is MRHNA and CDR2 is SNTAGT. Trimming at V came to 5 bases and at J to 6 bases, leaving 6 bases not matched to a gene. The CDR3 is CASSLHRGSEAFF. CDR3 nucleotide sequence: TGTGCCAGCAGTCTTCACAGGGGATCTGAAGCTTTCTTT.

V gene TRBV5-1 combines with J gene TRBJ2-3; weak D call: TRBD2 (6 bases). V was shortened by 5 bases and J by 1 base, with 20 bases between the two germline ends. Germline CDR1 SGHRS, CDR2 YFSETQ. The CDR3 has 17 residues. Here the CDR3 reads CASRWETGLMRTDTQYF. The CDR3 nucleotides read TGCGCCAGCAGATGGGAGACCGGACTAATGCGCACAGATACGCAGTATTTT.

The CDR3 coding sequence is TGTGCCATCAGTGAGCCCAGGGGCGGCATAAATACGCAGTATTTT. Its translation is CAISEPRGGINTQYF. The chain uses TRBV10-3 and TRBJ2-3, with D perhaps matching TRBD1 (6 bases). Germline CDR1 is ENHRY and CDR2 is SYGVKD. V shed 2 bases and J shed 7 bases, with 16 bases lying between them. There are 15 residues in the CDR3.

The chain links TRBV5-4 to TRBJ2-3; 7 bases agree with TRBD2. Per germline, CDR1 SGHNT and CDR2 YYREEE (reference sequence). CDR3 length equals 15 residues. V lost 2 bases to trimming and J lost 0 bases; unmatched junction nucleotides: 3. CDR3 residues: CASSLAGPSTDTQYF. The CDR3 DNA sequence: TGTGCCAGCAGCTTAGCGGGGCCGAGCACAGATACGCAGTATTTT.

The chain links TRBV5-5 to TRBJ1-5; D might be TRBD1 (5 bases). The CDR3 runs 15 residues. V was pared by 4 bases and J by 3 bases, with 14 bases between. Germline assignment: CDR1 SGHKS and CDR2 YYEKEE (reference sequence). In nucleotides, the CDR3 is TGTGCCAGCAGCGGCCGGGGGGACCTCAATCAGCCCCAGCATTTT. This codes for CASSGRGDLNQPQHF.

The rearrangement joins TRBV5-6 to TRBJ1-4; D possibly corresponds to TRBD1 (5 bases). Germline V gene sequence: CDR1 SGHDT, CDR2 YYEEEE. Trimming left V 4 bases short and J 8 bases short, with 18 bases between. The CDR3 is 15 amino acids. The CDR3, as DNA: TGTGCCAGCAGCCCCCGGGGCTTTAAAAGGGAAAAACTGTTTTTT. This codes for CASSPRGFKREKLFF.

This CDR3 is CASSSGDRVNTGELFF. CDR3 DNA sequence: TGTGCCAGCAGCTCGGGGGACAGAGTAAACACCGGGGAGCTGTTTTTT. The chain joins TRBV5-6 to TRBJ2-2, with a tentative D call TRBD1 (7 bases). V gave up 3 bases and J gave up 2 bases, with 14 bases separating them. Per germline, CDR1 SGHDT and CDR2 YYEEEE. The CDR3 spans 16 residues.

The rearrangement links TRBV6-5 to TRBJ2-5, with 15 bases fitting TRBD2. Germline loops: CDR1 MNHEY, CDR2 SVGAGI. The CDR3 totals 15 residues. Unmatched junction bases numbered 2, after V lost 5 bases and J lost 4 bases. CDR3 region: CASSGLAGGPETQYF. CDR3 DNA: TGTGCCAGCAGTGGACTAGCGGGGGGGCCAGAGACCCAGTACTTC.

J is TRBJ2-5 and V is TRBV5-1; 8 positions match TRBD1. This CDR3 region has 14 residues. Germline CDR1 is SGHRS and CDR2 is YFSETQ. V lost 4 bases and J lost 1; bases outside the gene matches: 3. CDR3 amino acids: CASSLTGGQETQYF. The CDR3 nucleotides are TGCGCCAGCAGCCTCACAGGGGGCCAAGAGACCCAGTACTTC.

The rearrangement links TRBV18 to TRBJ2-7; tentative D call: TRBD1 (6 bases). Germline CDR1 is KGHSH and CDR2 is LQKENI. The CDR3 loop spans 15 amino acids. Trimming pared 5 bases from V and 0 bases from J, leaving 14 bases between. This CDR3 is CASSKVRDTSYEQYF. The DNA for the CDR3 is TGTGCCAGCTCAAAGGTTCGGGACACCTCCTACGAGCAGTACTTC.